The 8 T cell receptor beta chains below were found in one sample sequenced in a study of spatial heterogeneity in lung cancer. The time point was: sample taken at primary tumor resection. Researchers sequenced whole RNA taken from tumor, nontumor lung or frozen PBMC without sorting. In TCRdb, the 5' RACE reads were re-called with MiXCR into one record per CDR3 protein. The sample includes roughly 11,000 distinct CDR3 sequences, around 3.9% of them seen just once. Specimen: normal lung tissue next to the tumor, collected at surgery. The receptors come from a male donor with early-stage non-small cell lung cancer.

This clonotype came up many times. This beta chain slipped into a library made for alpha chains as a stray read, so its size is not meaningful. CDR3 DNA: TGTGCCAGCAGTTGGGAACATCGGATGAACACTGAAGCTTTCTTT. As protein: CASSWEHRMNTEAFF. V is TRBV28 and J is TRBJ1-1, with unresolved D. V lost 4 bases, J lost 0 bases, and 12 bases lay in between. Germline V gene data show CDR1 as MDHEN and CDR2 as SYDVKM. The CDR3 loop spans 15 amino acids.

There are many counts of this clonotype. The library was designed around alpha chains, so this beta chain is a stray read whose abundance carries little weight. Here the CDR3 reads CASSPMLFYEQYF. The CDR3 DNA reads as TGTGCCAGCAGCCCCATGCTCTTCTACGAGCAGTACTTC. V is TRBV3-1 and J is TRBJ2-7; D call uncertain. V lost 4 bases and J 3 bases, leaving 10 bases between the germline ends. The CDR3 sequence is 13 residues long. Germline loops: CDR1 LGHDT, CDR2 YNNKEL (reference sequence).

Within the sample, this clonotype is medium-sized (0.01 to 0.1%). Because this beta chain is a stray read in a library intended to capture alpha chains, its abundance should not be given much weight. The gene calls are TRBV6-6 and TRBJ1-1; no clear D gene. The germline V gene encodes CDR1 MNHNY and CDR2 SVGAGI (reference sequence). Trimming cost V 6 bases and J 8 bases, with 16 bases left between them. The CDR3 sequence is 13 residues long. In DNA form, the CDR3 reads TGTGCCAGCAGCCGCTCGGAGCAGCAGGAAGCTTTCTTT. Translated, it gives CASSRSEQQEAFF.

On this clonotype: This beta chain lies outside the target of a library built for alpha chains; its clone size means little. The CDR3 sequence is CASSQVRSSYNEQFF. The CDR3 region has the DNA TGTGCCAGCAGCCAAGTTCGGAGCTCCTACAATGAGCAGTTCTTC. V usage is TRBV3-1 and J usage is TRBJ2-1; D unresolved. Germline CDR1 and CDR2: LGHDT and YNNKEL (reference sequence). The CDR3 length is 15 residues. Trimming shortened V by 1 base and J by 0 bases, and 7 bases separated the two germline ends.

This clonotype was observed many times. Being off target in a library aimed at alpha chains, this beta chain has a size of little meaning. CDR3 DNA: TGTGCCAGCAGCGGTCAGGGGGCCTACGAGCAGTACTTC. It translates to CASSGQGAYEQYF. The chain recombines TRBV9 with TRBJ2-7, with 7 nucleotides matching TRBD1. This CDR3 is 13 amino acids long. The V and J ends lost 3 bases and 2 bases, in that order; junction bases with no gene match: 2. In germline, CDR1 is SGDLS, CDR2 YYNGEE. The full variable domain, its missing parts supplied by reference TRBV9 and TRBJ2-7, is DSGVTQTPKHLITATGQRVTLRCSPRSGDLSVYWYQQSLDQGLQFLIQYYNGEERAKGNILERFSAQQFPDLHSELNLSSLELGDSALYFCASSGQGAYEQYFGPGTRLTVT.

Turning to this clonotype: A much larger clone sits a single nucleotide away, making a read error possible. This beta chain is a stray read from a library made for alpha chains; its abundance is not meaningful. This sequence joins TRBV6-5 and TRBJ2-3, with TRBD1 as a possible D gene (6 bases). In germline, CDR1 is MNHEY, CDR2 SVGAGI. This CDR3 contains 14 residues. CDR3 loop: CASTESAGADSQYF. In nucleotides, the CDR3 is TGTGCCAGCACAGAATCGGCAGGGGCAGATTCGCAGTATTTT.

In this sample, this clonotype turned up many times. This beta chain is a stray sequence in a library constructed for alpha chains; its clone size is not meaningful. The V call is TRBV25-1, the J call TRBJ1-2; 7 nucleotides align to TRBD1. With V trimmed by 4 bases and J by 6 bases, 8 bases remained unmatched. CDR1 is MGHDK and CDR2 is SYGVNS in the germline V gene. This CDR3 spans 14 amino acids. The CDR3 loop is CASSGTGVRNGYTF. The CDR3 DNA reads as TGTGCCAGCAGTGGAACAGGGGTGAGGAATGGCTACACCTTC.

In its sample, this clonotype is medium-sized. This beta chain was picked up by a library intended for alpha chains and is off target, so its count carries little meaning. The chain couples TRBV29-1 to TRBJ1-6; TRBD1 matches 8 bases. The germline gives CDR1 SQVTM, CDR2 ANQGSEA. The CDR3 has 12 amino acids. Trimming took 6 bases from V and 9 from J; bases not matched to a gene: 4. In DNA form, the CDR3 reads TGCAGCGTGCCCGACAGGGGTTCACCCCTCCACTTT. Protein sequence: CSVPDRGSPLHF.